This TCR beta chain is drawn from a study of T cells after yellow fever vaccination (dated by TCRdb to between 2017 and 2020). Some background on the complete study: Libraries from fractions with low cell numbers were prepared with the SMART-Seq v4 Ultra Low Input RNA kit. Two healthy male donors made up the cohort, one aged 18 to 29 years and the other aged 30 to 40 years. Blood was collected at multiple timepoints before and after primary and secondary immunization, and bulk PBMC replicates and cell subsets were isolated. To follow T-cell clones before and after both primary and booster YFV17D yellow fever vaccination, bulk TCR alpha and beta repertoires underwent longitudinal sequencing. Broader findings and caveats from the paper: Computational filtering was needed because FACS-sorted repertoires could contain abundant contaminating clonotypes from the bulk population. Because only a couple of donors were included in the study, the extent to which the findings can be generalized is limited. Most clones expanded after primary vaccination were re-detected after the booster (almost 97% of CD4 and around 88% of CD8), suggesting broad memory maintenance. The secondary T-cell response was found to be weaker but faster than the primary response, with a peak reached on day 5 rather than on day 15. A small fraction of clonotypes appeared in both the CD4 and CD8 compartments, likely as a result of convergent recombination.

TCR cDNA was synthesized by 5'RACE template switching, which introduced a universal primer site and unique molecular identifiers. Priming for cDNA synthesis came from both the TCR alpha and TCR beta constant segments. Two PCR steps were used to amplify libraries, with sample barcodes and sequencing adapters being added in the second step. Sequencing of the libraries was done on either Illumina HiSeq 2500 (2x100 bp) or NovaSeq (2x150 bp). Per the source publication's procedure: MIGEC was used to demultiplex reads and collapse the reads into UMI consensus sequences, and MiXCR was used for V(D)J alignment. Vaccine-responding clonotypes were identified with edgeR using replicate PBMC samples, with FDR below 0.01 and a log2 fold change above 5 up to day 15 being required. Each bulk clonotype received a CD4 or CD8 identity based on whether the sequenced CD4 or CD8 repertoire contained that clonotype at higher abundance. TCRdb ran its own pipeline on the public reads, namely fastp trimming at Q25 and MiXCR clone calling, and kept in-frame beta chains. Identical CDR3 protein sequences are pooled into one entry, listed with their most common genes and DNA. The V and J calls follow TCRdb's processing rather than the paper's. Across this sample there are a few hundred thousand distinct CDR3 sequences, with around a tenth seen only once. The top ten clones comprise roughly 18% of the sample.

There are a few counts of this clonotype. Its antigen remains undetermined. No quality values exist for individual bases; no much larger clone is one base distant. The label giving this sample's treatment or condition can be read as: live attenuated yellow fever vaccine strain. At every blood-draw timepoint, two biological replicates of bulk PBMCs were collected. PBMCs were isolated from peripheral blood using a standard Ficoll-Paque protocol. TriZol was used to extract RNA from bulk PBMCs, from CD4 and CD8 fractions, and from dextramer-positive and dextramer-negative fractions. For CDR1 and CDR2, the germline V gene lists WSHSY and SAAADI. The CDR3, from cysteine to phenylalanine, totals 11 residues. Just the 33-base CDR3 DNA is kept, in frame starting at base 1. V and J are truncated by 6 bases and 13 bases respectively, leaving an intervening sequence of 14 bases.

The chain employs TRBV10-2 and TRBJ2-3; the D gene is possibly TRBD1, with 5 bases matching. The sequence was obtained from a man between 18 and 29 years old who received the YFV17D yellow fever vaccine. This specimen consisted of PBMCs, obtained on the day of the first yellow fever vaccination. The bases read TGCGCCAGCAGACAGGTACAAGATGAGTATTTT. Its amino acids are CASRQVQDEYF.